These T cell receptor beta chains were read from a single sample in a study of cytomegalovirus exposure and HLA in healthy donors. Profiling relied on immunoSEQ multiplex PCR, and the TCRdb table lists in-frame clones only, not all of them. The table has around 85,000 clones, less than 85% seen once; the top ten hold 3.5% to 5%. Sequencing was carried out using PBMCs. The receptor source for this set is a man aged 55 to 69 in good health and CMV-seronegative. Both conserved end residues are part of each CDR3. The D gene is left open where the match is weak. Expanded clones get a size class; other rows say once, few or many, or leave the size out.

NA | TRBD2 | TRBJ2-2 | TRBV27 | CASSFKASGGGNTGELFF | TGTGCCAGCAGTTTCAAGGCCTCCGGGGGGGGGAACACCGGGGAGCTGTTTTTT
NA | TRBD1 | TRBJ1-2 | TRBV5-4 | CASSPGQPMGYTF | TGTGCCAGCAGCCCGGGACAGCCTATGGGCTACACCTTC
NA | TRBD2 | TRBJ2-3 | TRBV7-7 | CASSLGGGGGTDTQYF | TGTGCCAGCAGCTTAGGGGGCGGGGGGGGCACAGATACGCAGTATTTT
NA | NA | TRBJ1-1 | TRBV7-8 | CASSPHRMNTEAFF | TGTGCCAGCAGCCCCCACAGGATGAACACTGAAGCTTTCTTT
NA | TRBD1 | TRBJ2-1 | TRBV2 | CASSLDRGVSKQFF | TGTGCCAGCAGCCTGGACAGGGGCGTATCTAAACAGTTCTTC
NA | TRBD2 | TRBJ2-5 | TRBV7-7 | CASSLYMTSGGKETQYF | TGTGCTAGCAGTTTATACATGACTAGCGGGGGCAAGGAGACCCAGTACTTC
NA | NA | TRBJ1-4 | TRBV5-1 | CASSPGSAANEKLFF | TGCGCCAGCAGCCCCGGATCGGCGGCTAATGAAAAACTGTTTTTT
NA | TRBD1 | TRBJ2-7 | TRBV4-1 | CASSQDLGQYYEQYF | TGCGCCAGCAGTCAAGACTTGGGACAGTACTACGAGCAGTACTTC
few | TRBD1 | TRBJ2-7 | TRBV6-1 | CASSVPDRGGVQYF | TGTGCCAGCAGTGTCCCGGACAGGGGAGGGGTGCAGTACTTC
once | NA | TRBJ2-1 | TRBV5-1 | CASSLGTVNEQFF | TGCGCCAGCAGCTTGGGGACTGTTAATGAGCAGTTCTTC
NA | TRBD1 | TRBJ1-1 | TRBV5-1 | CASSSGQGGTEAFF | TGCGCCAGCAGCTCAGGACAGGGTGGCACTGAAGCTTTCTTT
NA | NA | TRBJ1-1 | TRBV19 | CASIGISGEAFF | TGTGCCAGTATCGGAATCTCGGGTGAAGCTTTCTTT
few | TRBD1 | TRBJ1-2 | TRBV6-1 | CASSDGTATYYGYTF | TGTGCCAGCAGCGATGGGACAGCGACGTACTATGGCTACACCTTC
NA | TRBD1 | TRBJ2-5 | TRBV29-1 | CSLSTGDQETQYF | TGCAGCCTATCGACAGGGGACCAAGAGACCCAGTACTTC
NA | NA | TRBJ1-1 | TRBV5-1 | CASSYGNTEAFF | TGCGCCAGCAGCTACGGGAACACTGAAGCTTTCTTT
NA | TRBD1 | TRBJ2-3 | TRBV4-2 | CASSQFRDRDTDTQYF | TGTGCCAGCAGCCAATTCCGGGACAGGGACACAGATACGCAGTATTTT
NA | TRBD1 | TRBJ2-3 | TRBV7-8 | CASSFDRGTDTQYF | TGTGCCAGCAGCTTCGACAGGGGCACAGATACGCAGTATTTT
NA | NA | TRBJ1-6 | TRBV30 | CAWTVRGSYNSPLHF | TGTGCCTGGACTGTTAGGGGTTCCTATAATTCACCCCTCCACTTT
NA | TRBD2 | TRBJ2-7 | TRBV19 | CASSPGVAGAYEQYF | TGTGCCAGTAGTCCCGGGGTAGCGGGGGCGTACGAGCAGTACTTC
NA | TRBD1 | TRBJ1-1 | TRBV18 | CASSPGTANTEAFF | TGTGCCAGCTCACCGGGGACAGCGAACACTGAAGCTTTCTTT
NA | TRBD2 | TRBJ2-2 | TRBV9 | CASSRGAGGPRDTGELFF | TGTGCCAGCAGCAGAGGAGCGGGGGGGCCTCGGGACACCGGGGAGCTGTTTTTT
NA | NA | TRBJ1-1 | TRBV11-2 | CASSPTDNTEAFF | TGTGCCAGCAGTCCTACAGATAACACTGAAGCTTTCTTT
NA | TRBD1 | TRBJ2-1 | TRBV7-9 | CSSSSPRTGGWDEQFF | TGTTCCAGCAGCTCTCCTAGGACAGGGGGCTGGGATGAGCAGTTCTTC
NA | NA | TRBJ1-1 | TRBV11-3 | CASSFAGMDTEAFF | TGTGCCAGCAGCTTTGCGGGGATGGACACTGAAGCTTTCTTT
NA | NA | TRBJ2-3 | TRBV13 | CASSQITDTQYF | TGTGCCAGCAGTCAGATCACAGATACGCAGTATTTT
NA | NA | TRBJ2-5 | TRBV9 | CASSARGAWGQETQYF | TGTGCCAGCAGCGCCCGGGGGGCTTGGGGTCAAGAGACCCAGTACTTC
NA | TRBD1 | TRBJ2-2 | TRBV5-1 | CASSLDRGDPGELFF | TGCGCCAGCAGCTTGGACAGGGGTGACCCCGGGGAGCTGTTTTTT
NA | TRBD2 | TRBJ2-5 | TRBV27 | CASSPRGLAYFRETQYF | TGTGCCAGCAGCCCGAGGGGACTAGCGTATTTCCGAGAGACCCAGTACTTC
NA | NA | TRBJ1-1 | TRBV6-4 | CASSPRGMNTEAFF | TGTGCCAGCAGTCCCCGGGGTATGAACACTGAAGCTTTCTTT
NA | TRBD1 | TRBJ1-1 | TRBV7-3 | CASSPRTGGLNTEAFF | TGTGCCAGCAGCCCGCGGACAGGGGGCCTGAACACTGAAGCTTTCTTT
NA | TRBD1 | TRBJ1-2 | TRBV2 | CASRRGTGANYGYTF | TGTGCCAGTAGGAGGGGGACAGGGGCCAACTATGGCTACACCTTC
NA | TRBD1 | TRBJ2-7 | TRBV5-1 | CASSRTGTGGAYEQYF | TGCGCCAGCAGCCGGACCGGGACAGGGGGCGCCTACGAGCAGTACTTC
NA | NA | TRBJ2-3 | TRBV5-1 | CASRFDRSTDTQYF | TGCGCCAGCAGGTTTGACAGGAGCACAGATACGCAGTATTTT
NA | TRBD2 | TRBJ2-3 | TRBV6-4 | CASSAERGVGTQYF | TGTGCCAGCAGTGCAGAGCGGGGGGTTGGTACGCAGTATTTT
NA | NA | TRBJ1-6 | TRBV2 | CASSGSPILHF | TGTGCCAGCAGTGGTTCCCCAATCCTCCACTTT
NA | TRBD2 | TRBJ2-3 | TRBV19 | CASSPGTSGVPPSTDTQYF | TGTGCCAGTAGTCCGGGGACTAGCGGGGTCCCACCCAGCACAGATACGCAGTATTTT
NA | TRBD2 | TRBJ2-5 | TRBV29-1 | CSVWGTSGGNQETQYF | TGCAGCGTTTGGGGGACTAGCGGGGGGAACCAAGAGACCCAGTACTTC
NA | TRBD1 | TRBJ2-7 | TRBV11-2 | CASSASGTGWYEQYF | TGTGCCAGCAGCGCCTCCGGGACAGGGTGGTACGAGCAGTACTTC
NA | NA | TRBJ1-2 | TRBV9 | CASSLGPVDYGYTF | TGCGCCAGCAGCCTGGGGCCAGTCGACTATGGCTACACCTTC
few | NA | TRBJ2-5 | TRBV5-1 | CASRPRGDQETQYF | TGCGCCAGCAGGCCCCGCGGGGACCAAGAGACCCAGTACTTC
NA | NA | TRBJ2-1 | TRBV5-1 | CASSPEDYNEQFF | TGCGCCAGCAGCCCCGAGGATTACAATGAGCAGTTCTTC
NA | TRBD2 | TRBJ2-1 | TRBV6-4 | CASSSGVDNEQFF | TGTGCCAGCAGCAGCGGGGTGGACAATGAGCAGTTCTTC
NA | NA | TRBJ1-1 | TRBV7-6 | CASSLASGNTEAFF | TGTGCCAGCAGCTTAGCGTCGGGGAACACTGAAGCTTTCTTT
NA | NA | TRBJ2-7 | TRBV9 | CASSVSGGPYEQYF | TGTGCCAGCAGCGTATCTGGCGGTCCCTACGAGCAGTACTTC
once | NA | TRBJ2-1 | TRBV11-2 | CASSLSSSYNEQFF | TGTGCCAGCAGCTTATCCAGCTCCTACAATGAGCAGTTCTTC
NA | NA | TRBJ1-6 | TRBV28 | CACRGGYDNSPLHF | TGTGCCTGCCGGGGGGGATATGATAATTCACCCCTCCACTTT
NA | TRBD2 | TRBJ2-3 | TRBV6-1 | CASSEFAGGPSDTQYF | TGTGCCAGCAGTGAATTTGCGGGGGGGCCATCAGATACGCAGTATTTT
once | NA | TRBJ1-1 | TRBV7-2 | CASSLNGGDATEAFF | TGTGCCAGCAGCTTAAATGGGGGCGATGCCACTGAAGCTTTCTTT
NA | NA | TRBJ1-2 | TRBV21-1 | CASSIEDRGKESNYGYTF | TGTGCCAGCAGCATAGAGGACAGGGGGAAGGAGTCTAACTATGGCTACACCTTC